A single T cell receptor beta chain is shown here with its context. Its antigen is not yet known. One base away there is no much larger clone; base qualities are not given. Sample treatment or condition, as interpreted from the label and publication: some 19 received Ad26.COV2.S at low or high dose, single or two shots; roughly 5 received placebo; per-sample allocation not given. Repertoires of vaccine and placebo recipients were sequenced from samples collected on day 63 after the first injection. In Cohort 1b, roughly 25 adults aged 18-55 years were enrolled at a single site in Boston, USA, between 29 July and 7 August 2020. As a vaccine, Ad26.COV2.S was a replication-incompetent adenovirus type 26 vector that expressed a prefusion-stabilized SARS-CoV-2 spike protein derived from the original Wuhan strain. TCRbeta CDR3 regions were sequenced with the immunoSEQ Assay. After extraction, genomic DNA underwent amplification by bias-controlled multiplex PCR, followed by high-throughput sequencing. In the paper's pipeline: Collapsing and filtering of sequences were performed to quantify the absolute abundance of each unique TCRbeta CDR3 region. T cell fraction was estimated by normalization of TCRbeta template counts to usable DNA, with usable DNA being measured through amplification of reference genes present in all nucleated cells. Repertoire TCRs were annotated as SARS-CoV-2-specific by exact matching of V gene, CDR3 amino acid sequence and J gene to a known reactive TCR set. The reference SARS-CoV-2 TCR set was obtained from MIRA and was filtered for enrichment in COVID-19-positive ImmuneCODE repertoires, whereby public or cross-reactive TCRs were removed. Using the MIRA antigens, annotated TCRs were further analysed by specific ORF or by position within an ORF. Depth was the summed frequency of annotated unique rearrangements, while breadth was defined as annotated unique rearrangements over total unique productive rearrangements. Two-sided Wilcoxon rank-sum tests were used to compare TCR breadth between groups. In TCRdb, the immuneACCESS table is reduced to in-frame sequences with V and J assigned. These tables do not hold every clone; where another copy was compared, an unresolved V gene accounts for under half, and the others remain unexplained. V and J calls and clone size are copied from that table; D and trimming were computed from the DNA. This sample comprises approximately 500,000 clones, around 90% of them detected only once. Jointly, the top ten make up more than 10% of the sample.

The sample is drawn from a study of Ad26.COV2.S vaccination and SARS-CoV-2 variants (dated by TCRdb to the early 2020s). About the study as a whole: Donors in the vaccine arm were drawn from COV1001, a phase I-IIa trial of Ad26.COV2.S in healthy adults that was multicentre, randomized, double-blind and placebo-controlled. A total of approximately 30 samples were included in the TCR-sequenced set, comprising around 19 Ad26.COV2.S vaccine recipients, 5 placebo recipients and 8 SARS-CoV-2 convalescent individuals. Ad26.COV2.S was administered intramuscularly at 5 x 10^10 or 1 x 10^11 viral particles, either as a single shot or as two shots given 56 days apart. Blinding of investigators to trial group allocation was maintained during experiments and outcome assessment. Sequencing of the TCRbeta repertoire served to evaluate the specificity and breadth of SARS-CoV-2-reactive T cell receptors following Ad26.COV2.S vaccination. Participants in the trial were split at random into five groups of five each, receiving low-dose or high-dose Ad26.COV2.S once or twice, or else placebo on both occasions. Study-wide conclusions, independent of this receptor: Vaccine and placebo recipients had similar non-spike TCR breadth, a finding consistent with the vaccine containing only spike. It was noted by the authors that total T cell responses may have been underestimated by the TCR breadth and depth analyses. After vaccination, spike-specific CD8+ and CD4+ T cell responses were reported to show substantial breadth. Higher spike-specific TCR breadth was observed in Ad26.COV2.S recipients than in placebo recipients (P = 0.0014). The study was not powered to compare responses between vaccine doses or regimens.

From its cysteine to its phenylalanine, the CDR3 spans 16 amino acids. Only the CDR3 region is kept as DNA, spanning 48 bases read in frame from base 1. CDR1 and CDR2, per the germline V gene, are KGHSH and LQKENI. Germline trimming amounts to 4 bases on V and 5 bases on J, with 9 as the count of junction bases outside the gene matches. Specimen: peripheral blood, collected in a trial of Ad26.COV2.S vaccine versus placebo. The receptor comes from a person between 18 and 59 years old who received the Ad26.COV2.S COVID-19 vaccine or a placebo. The chain couples TRBV18 to TRBJ2-1, and 9 junctional nucleotides match TRBD2. In nucleotide form, the sequence is TGTGCCAGCTCACACTCGGCGGGAGGGCCCCACAATGAGCAGTTCTTC. Translated, this is CASSHSAGGPHNEQFF.